The 6 T cell receptor beta chains given below trace back to one sample, sequenced in a study of blood T cell repertoires in COVID-19. Clones were read by immunoSEQ multiplex PCR, and TCRdb kept only the in-frame ones, dropping some. The table includes 350,000 to 450,000 clones, over 75% detected once. Sequenced material: PBMCs or T cells enriched from blood (not recorded which). All receptors come from a man in his forties or fifties in a cohort exposed to, infected with or recovered from COVID-19 (not recorded which).

This sequence joins TRBV21-1 and TRBJ1-6; the table's D gene call, TRBD1, was not cross checked with the DNA. TRBV21-1 constitutes a pseudogene. The CDR3 runs to 17 residues. The CDR3 protein is CASKVDIGASYNSPLHF. The CDR3 DNA sequence: TGTGCCAGCAAGGTCGACATAGGGGCGTCCTATAATTCACCCCTCCACTTT.

The CDR3 loop reads CASSTPSLLAGRSYEQYF. CDR3 DNA sequence: TGTGCCAGCAGTACTCCATCCCTGCTAGCGGGGCGTTCCTACGAGCAGTACTTC. The chain recombines TRBV6-2 or TRBV6-3 with TRBJ2-7, with TRBD2 matching over 9 bases. This CDR3 spans 18 amino acids. Trimming took 5 bases from V and 1 from J; bases not matched to a gene: 15. Germline CDR1 and CDR2: MNHEY and SVGEGT.

The chain employs TRBV21-1 and TRBJ2-5; TRBD1 reflects the table's D call only, with no check against the DNA. TRBV21-1 is marked as a pseudogene. The CDR3 contains 15 residues. CDR3 amino acids: CASSGGTGLQETQYF. The CDR3 DNA reads as TGTGCCAGCAGCGGCGGGACAGGACTCCAAGAGACCCAGTACTTC.

The chain links TRBV28 to TRBJ1-5; TRBD1 is a possible D gene (5 bases). Trimming cost V 4 bases and J 4 bases, with 11 bases left between them. The CDR3 consists of 14 residues. Germline CDR1 is MDHEN and CDR2 is SYDVKM. CDR3 amino acids: CASSSLGRNQPQHF. The CDR3, as DNA: TGTGCCAGCAGTTCCTTGGGGCGGAATCAGCCCCAGCATTTT.

The genes are TRBV7-9 and TRBJ1-1; D not resolved. This CDR3 has 12 residues. V was shortened by 2 bases and J by 4 bases, with 5 bases between the two germline ends. Germline-derived CDR1 and CDR2 are SEHNR and FQNEAQ (reference sequence). As DNA, the CDR3 is TGTGCCAGCAGCTTACGGGGCACTGAAGCTTTCTTT. Its protein is CASSLRGTEAFF.

This clone was seen a single time. The chain carries TRBV6-5 and TRBJ2-7; 8 nucleotides agree with TRBD2. V shed 11 bases, J shed 3 bases, and the junction held 12 bases outside the gene matches. The CDR3 extends over 14 amino acids. Germline CDR1 is MNHEY and CDR2 is SVGAGI. In DNA form, the CDR3 reads TGTGCCGTTCACCTAGCGGGTCAAAACTACGAGCAGTACTTC. Its translation is CAVHLAGQNYEQYF.